This entry concerns a single TCR beta chain. The antigen it binds to is not known. The sample holds no much larger clone one base away, and base qualities are not on file. This entry belongs to a study of cytomegalovirus exposure and HLA in healthy donors (dated by TCRdb to about 2017). Regarding the complete study: In an earlier analysis of some 610 of the donors, approximately 300 Gb of sequence data and approximately 100 million unique TCR beta sequences from about 179 million T cells were reported. An early release that covered more than 550 HLA-typed donors contained about 300 gigabases of sequencing data and tens of millions of unique TCR sequences. A later analysis re-examined previously published TCR beta repertoires from just over 650 donors and added high-resolution HLA genotyping to investigate patterns of TCR occurrence. Class I and class II HLA loci were covered by the typing at four-digit resolution. Across some 400 genotyped donors of the cohort, an average of about 250,000 unique TCR beta nucleotide sequences per donor were sequenced, and roughly a sixth of those sequences were non-productive. The T cell repertoires of about 700 subjects were profiled by immunosequencing and related to cytomegalovirus serostatus. The number of typed donors differed by locus: 629-630 for A, B, C, DRB1 and DQB1; some 540 for DQA1; some 590 for DPA1; and some 450 for DPB1. Rather than drawing on any new phenotypic data, the later analysis identified candidate immune exposures from TCR beta sequences and the way those sequences occurred across donors. An earlier analysis of 587 of the donors used high-throughput TCR beta sequencing to judge whether each TCR beta V gene segment behaved as functional or pseudogenic. Every repertoire in the discovery cohort had been generated on one and the same sequencing platform. The genetic ancestry cluster associated with self-reported Caucasian donors included 80% to 90% of the 300 to 400 genotyped donors. The study was designed to test whether signatures of past pathogen exposure could be identified by cataloging public T cell receptors. Donor age, sex, ethnicity and CMV serostatus were compiled alongside the repertoire data. To predict cytomegalovirus infection status, the study combined high-throughput TCR immunosequencing, statistical association of individual TCRs with disease status, and machine learning. Besides the first cohort of 500 to 700 subjects, a separate validation cohort made up of over 95 different subjects was used. A later genetic analysis took genome-wide SNP genotypes for about 55% of the 666 donors and used that subset as a discovery cohort. About five DR-DQ haplotypes were handled as single units for association and clustering because linkage in the cohort was strong.

The study at large found these results: Three of the identified cytomegalovirus-associated TCR beta chains were confirmed in vitro to be specific for cytomegalovirus antigens. The classifier was reported to diagnose cytomegalovirus status with high specificity and sensitivity in both the original and validation cohorts. The study gave a list of 150 to 200 TCR beta chains associated with cytomegalovirus. Some IMGT-functional V segments, including TRBV6-2 and TRBV6-3, could not be told apart with the 87-base-pair reads, so those segments were excluded. A later genetic analysis associated a missense DCLRE1C variant with V-gene and J-gene trimming of TCR beta chains, and an independent cohort replicated the association. In a later analysis, the rate of TCR association differed among HLA loci, with DRB1 alleles having the most associated TCRs and HLA-C alleles having the fewest. Strong co-occurrence of HLA alleles, especially DR and DQ, made assigning TCR associations to individual alleles difficult. In this cohort, only TCR beta chains were sequenced, and detectable features were limited by the absence of alpha or paired-chain data. Linkage disequilibrium might explain the correlated functional status among segregating V segments, but an unknown experimental factor could not be excluded. Sequencing depth was assumed to be roughly uniform across donors in the presence/absence analyses, though that assumption may not hold. A later genetic analysis reported fewer N-insertions in productive TCRs among donors in an Asian-associated ancestry cluster than the approximately 700-donor mean. In a later analysis, HLA-associated TCR beta chains were found to be more clonally expanded and to have lower generation probabilities than equally common non-associated chains. A further reported finding was that TCR beta sequences accurately predicted the HLA-A and HLA-B alleles for most subjects in the first cohort. It was suggested by the authors that the approach could potentially be generalized to other disease states and immunological phenotypes. Immune exposure information for the cohort was limited to CMV serostatus. A cluster of highly shared sequence variants was judged likely to represent a technical artifact of the sequencing pipeline. Most TCR sequences were seen in very few donors, while some public TCRs were found in many individuals. Several of the top co-occurrence clusters appeared to be linked to parvovirus B19, influenza, CMV and Epstein-Barr virus, according to a later analysis. Specific HLA alleles were associated with 18,000 or so TCR beta sequences at a false discovery rate of 0.05 in a later analysis. In a later analysis, most CMV-associated TCR beta chains were found to appear HLA-restricted, with HLA associations seemingly driven largely by CMV exposure. In an earlier analysis of about 550 of the donors, most TCR beta V segments were observed in productive rearrangements about 90% or about 30% of the time, broadly matching IMGT annotations. HLA typing was unavailable for some donors at each locus, so association tests used only the typed subset. Because counts were too low, fewer than 20 rarely observed V segments, including chromosome 9 orphons, were excluded from the earlier analysis of about 500 of the donors.

The library was obtained by the immunoSEQ multiplex PCR assay. For the multiplex PCR, a mixture combining 60 forward primers for TCR Vbeta segments and 13 reverse primers for TCR Jbeta segments was used. A multiplex PCR assay on genomic DNA amplified the CDR3 region of rearranged TCR beta genes. The amplified TCR beta libraries were sequenced on the Illumina HiSeq System as 87-base-pair reads. In the paper's pipeline: Across the 500 to 750 repertoires, a later analysis counted some 80 million unique TCR beta chains, some 11 million of which were shared by at least two donors. Raw reads were error-corrected and collapsed into unique sequences with a nearest-neighbor algorithm that merged closely related sequences to remove PCR and sequencing errors. Alignment of CDR3 sequences to IMGT reference sequences was used to assign V, D and J gene segments. For a sequence to be retained, a match of at least six nucleotides to both a V gene segment and a J gene segment was required. Rearrangements were classified as productive when the CDR3 lacked stop codons and remained in frame with V and J, and all other rearrangements were classified as non-productive. Following IMGT convention, CDR3 was defined as the stretch from the second conserved V-encoded cysteine up to the conserved J-encoded phenylalanine. The earlier analysis of 587 of the donors excluded sequences that lacked an unambiguous match to a single V gene segment. An earlier analysis of about 600 of the donors called V segments functional above 56.7% productive rearrangements and segregating when the between-donor standard deviation exceeded 5%. A statistical classification framework was built for diagnosing cytomegalovirus status from the catalog of TCR beta chain sequences. In a later analysis, V and J genes were assigned by comparing TCR nucleotide sequences against IMGT/GENE-DB human TR gene sequences. A later analysis assigned CDR3 sequences and most-parsimonious VDJ recombination scenarios with the TCRdist pipeline. A later analysis defined each TCR beta chain by its CDR3 amino acid sequence plus V-gene family, and excluded reads lacking a unique V-gene family. A later analysis removed 600 or so highly shared, low-generation-probability nucleotide sequences to deal with suspected cross-contamination and a sequencing artifact. For each public chain, a later analysis derived a clonal expansion index from normalized ranks of inferred template counts within each repertoire. In a later analysis, generation probabilities were computed with a VDJ recombination model fitted to out-of-frame rearrangements, and the resulting probabilities were checked against IGoR. In a later analysis, hypergeometric tests were used to score TCR-TCR, TCR-HLA and TCR-CMV co-occurrence, with a repertoire-size bias correction applied to TCR pairs. In a later analysis, false discovery rates were estimated by permuting HLA or CMV assignments 20 times. In a later analysis, co-occurring TCRs were grouped using DBSCAN, with TCRdist sequence similarity added in when clustering inside HLA-allele-positive subsets. For co-occurrence clustering, repertoires with fewer than 30,000 or more than 120,000 public chains were excluded, along with about five repertoires with anomalous nucleotide sharing. TCRdb obtained this table from immuneACCESS and retained in-frame rearrangements with V and J assigned. These tables miss some clones; where compared with another copy, unresolved V genes account for less than half of the shortfall, and the remainder is unexplained. V and J calls and clone size follow that table, whereas D and trimming were derived from the DNA. This sample is represented by over 110,000 clones; roughly 74% of them were singletons. The ten largest clonotypes hold roughly 2.4% of the sample.

Reading the germline V gene gives CDR1 SGHRS and CDR2 YFSETQ. Inclusive of the bounding cysteine and phenylalanine, the CDR3 is 15 residues long. The read is trimmed to its CDR3 DNA, 45 bases read in frame from base 1. V is cut back by 3 bases and J by 7 bases, with 12 bases in the junction unmatched. The cohort consisted of more than 650 healthy bone marrow donors. At the time of sampling, every cohort member was nominally healthy, though immune exposures that went unrecorded were likely present. The donor tested CMV seropositive, placing the donor among the approximately 290 seropositive members of the cohort. A peripheral blood sample was provided by each donor, and peripheral blood mononuclear cells were used for TCR beta sequencing. The Qiagen DNeasy Blood Extraction Kit was used to extract genomic DNA from the blood cell samples.

What was sequenced was PBMCs. The chain is encoded by TRBV5-1 joined to TRBJ1-1, and 7 junctional nucleotides match TRBD1. The receptor was isolated from a woman younger than 30 in good health and CMV-seropositive. The CDR3 region has the sequence CASSWEPGQTIEAFF. The DNA sequence is TGCGCCAGCAGCTGGGAACCGGGACAGACAATTGAAGCTTTCTTT.